The clone carrying this TCR beta chain was found a few times. Its matching antigen is unknown. The library protocol tagged each TCR cDNA with a unique molecular identifier. TCRdb re-called the 5' RACE reads through MiXCR, storing one row per CDR3 protein. The sample has about 24,000 distinct CDR3 sequences, approximately 9.5% seen once. This record comes from a study of spatial heterogeneity in lung cancer. The time point was: sample taken at primary tumor resection. The donors, 70 to 80 patients with untreated early-stage non-small cell lung cancer, provided the samples. Sequencing covered unsorted whole RNA taken from tumor, nontumor lung or frozen PBMC. Whole-study results and caveats: Mutation counts in tumors were tracked by counts of expanded intratumoral alpha and beta TCRs.

This sequence originates from a male donor with early-stage non-small cell lung cancer. The source was lung tumor tissue, collected at surgery.

CDR3 sequence reads: CSATLGAGVNTDTQYF. The CDR3 DNA reads as TGCAGTGCTACCCTTGGAGCGGGGGTGAACACAGATACGCAGTATTTT. This chain uses TRBV20-1 with TRBJ2-3; 8 bases match TRBD2. The germline CDR1 and CDR2 sequences are DFQATT and SNEGSKA (reference sequence). The CDR3 loop spans 16 amino acids. Losses at the gene ends were 4 bases for V and 2 bases for J; bases not matched to a gene: 11.